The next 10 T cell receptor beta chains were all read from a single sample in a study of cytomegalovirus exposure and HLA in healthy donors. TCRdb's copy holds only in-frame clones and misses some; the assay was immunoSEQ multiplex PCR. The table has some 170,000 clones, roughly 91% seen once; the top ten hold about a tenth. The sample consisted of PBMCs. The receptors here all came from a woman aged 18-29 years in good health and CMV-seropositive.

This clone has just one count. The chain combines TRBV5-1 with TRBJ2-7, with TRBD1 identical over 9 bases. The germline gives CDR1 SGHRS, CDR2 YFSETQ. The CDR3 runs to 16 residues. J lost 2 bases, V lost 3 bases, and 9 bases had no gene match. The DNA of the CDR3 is TGCGCCAGCAGCTCAGCCGACCGGGACAGGGCCTACGAGCAGTACTTC. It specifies CASSSADRDRAYEQYF.

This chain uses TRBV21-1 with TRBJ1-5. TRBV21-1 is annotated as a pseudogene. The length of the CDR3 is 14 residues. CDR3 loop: CASRRTGGNQPQHF. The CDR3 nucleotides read TGTGCCAGCAGAAGAACCGGAGGCAATCAGCCCCAGCATTTT.

CDR3 DNA sequence: TGTGCCAGCAGCTCTGGAGGGTTTTATGGCTACACCTTC. Translated, it gives CASSSGGFYGYTF. The rearrangement links TRBV11-3 to TRBJ1-2; no clear D. Between the trimmed V and J ends, which lost 4 bases and 5 bases, there was a span of 11 bases. The CDR3 loop spans 13 amino acids. CDR1 is SGHNT and CDR2 is YENEEA in the germline V gene.

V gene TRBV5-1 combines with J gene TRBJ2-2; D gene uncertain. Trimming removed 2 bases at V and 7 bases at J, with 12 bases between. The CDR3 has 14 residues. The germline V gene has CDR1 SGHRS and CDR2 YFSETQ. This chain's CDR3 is CASSLSALGGELFF. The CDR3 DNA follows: TGCGCCAGCAGCTTATCAGCGTTAGGCGGGGAGCTGTTTTTT. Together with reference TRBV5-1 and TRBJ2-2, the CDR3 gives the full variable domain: KAGVTQTPRYLIKTRGQQVTLSCSPISGHRSVSWYQQTPGQGLQFLFEYFSETQRNKGNFPGRFSGRQFSNSRSEMNVSTLELGDSALYLCASSLSALGGELFFGEGSRLTVL.

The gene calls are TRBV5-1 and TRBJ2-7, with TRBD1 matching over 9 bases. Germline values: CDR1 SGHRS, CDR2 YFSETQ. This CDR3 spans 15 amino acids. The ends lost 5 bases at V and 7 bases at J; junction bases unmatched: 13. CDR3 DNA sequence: TGCGCCAGCAGATCGCGGGGACAGGGCAGTTCGGAGCAGTACTTC. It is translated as CASRSRGQGSSEQYF.

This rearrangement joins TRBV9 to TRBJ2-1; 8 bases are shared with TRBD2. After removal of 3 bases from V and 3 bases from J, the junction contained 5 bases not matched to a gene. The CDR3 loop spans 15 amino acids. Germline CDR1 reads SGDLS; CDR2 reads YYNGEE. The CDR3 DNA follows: TGTGCCAGCAGCGCAAGCGGGAGTGACTACAATGAGCAGTTCTTC. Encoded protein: CASSASGSDYNEQFF.

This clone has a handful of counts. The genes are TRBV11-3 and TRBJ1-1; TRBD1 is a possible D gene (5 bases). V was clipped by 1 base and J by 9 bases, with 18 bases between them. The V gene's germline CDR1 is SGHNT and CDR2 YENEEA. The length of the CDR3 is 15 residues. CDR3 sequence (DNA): TGTGCCAGCAGCTTAGCTCTAGGCACTTCAGGGCAAGCTTTCTTT. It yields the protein CASSLALGTSGQAFF. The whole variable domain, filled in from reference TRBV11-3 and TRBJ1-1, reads EAGVVQSPRYKIIEKKQPVAFWCNPISGHNTLYWYLQNLGQGPELLIRYENEEAVDDSQLPKDRFSAERLKGVDSTLKIQPAELGDSAVYLCASSLALGTSGQAFFGQGTRLTVV.

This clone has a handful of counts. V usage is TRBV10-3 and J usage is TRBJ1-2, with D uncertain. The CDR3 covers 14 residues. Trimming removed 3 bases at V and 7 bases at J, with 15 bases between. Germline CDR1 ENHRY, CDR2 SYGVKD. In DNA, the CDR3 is TGTGCCATCAGTGATTCTGGGCCCCCGAGTGGCTACACCTTC. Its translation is CAISDSGPPSGYTF.

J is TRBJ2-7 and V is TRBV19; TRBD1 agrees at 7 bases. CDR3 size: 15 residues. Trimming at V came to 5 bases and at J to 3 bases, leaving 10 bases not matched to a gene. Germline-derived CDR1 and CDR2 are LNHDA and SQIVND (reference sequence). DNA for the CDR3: TGTGCCAGTAGTCGACAGGTCAGGGGGAACTACGAGCAGTACTTC. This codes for CASSRQVRGNYEQYF.

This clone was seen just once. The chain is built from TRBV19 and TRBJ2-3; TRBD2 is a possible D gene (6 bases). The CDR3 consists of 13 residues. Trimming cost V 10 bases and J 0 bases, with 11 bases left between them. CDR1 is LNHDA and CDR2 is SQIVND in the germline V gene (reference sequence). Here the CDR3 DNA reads TGTGCCACACGGGGACTTAGCACAGATACGCAGTATTTT. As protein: CATRGLSTDTQYF.